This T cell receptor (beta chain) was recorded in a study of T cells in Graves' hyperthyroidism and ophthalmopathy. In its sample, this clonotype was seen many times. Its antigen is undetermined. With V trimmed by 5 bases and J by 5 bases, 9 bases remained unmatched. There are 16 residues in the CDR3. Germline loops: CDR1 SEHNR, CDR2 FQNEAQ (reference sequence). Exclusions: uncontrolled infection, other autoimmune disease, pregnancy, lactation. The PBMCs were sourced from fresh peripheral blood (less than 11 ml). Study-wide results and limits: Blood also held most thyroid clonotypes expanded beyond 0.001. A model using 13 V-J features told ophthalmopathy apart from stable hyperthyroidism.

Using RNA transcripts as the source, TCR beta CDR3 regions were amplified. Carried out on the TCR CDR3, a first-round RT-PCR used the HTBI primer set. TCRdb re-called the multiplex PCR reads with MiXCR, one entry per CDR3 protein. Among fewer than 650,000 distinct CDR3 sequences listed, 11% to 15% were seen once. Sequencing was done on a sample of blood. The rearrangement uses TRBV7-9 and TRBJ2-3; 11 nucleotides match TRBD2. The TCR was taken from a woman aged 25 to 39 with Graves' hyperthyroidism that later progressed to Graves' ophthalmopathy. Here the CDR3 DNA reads TGTGCCAGCAGCACCCGTTTGACTAGCGGGATAGATACGCAGTATTTT. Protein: CASSTRLTSGIDTQYF.